One sample yielded the 2 T cell receptor beta chains listed below, sequenced in a study of blood T cell repertoires in COVID-19. The assay was immunoSEQ multiplex PCR, and TCRdb's table has in-frame clones only and misses some. The table lists some 300,000 clones, 65% to 90% of them singletons. Sample: peripheral blood. The source is a woman in her seventies with COVID-19, enrolled during active disease.

The V and J genes are TRBV7-2 and TRBJ2-3; possible D gene TRBD2, 5 bases. Deletions cut 5 bases from V and 8 bases from J, with 11 bases between. The CDR3 is 12 residues long. CDR1 is SGHTA and CDR2 is FQGNSA in the germline V gene. CDR3 sequence reads: CASSRAAGTQYF. CDR3 DNA sequence: TGTGCCAGCAGCCGAGCGGCCGGTACGCAGTATTTT.

This clone appeared once. V and J are TRBV18 and TRBJ2-7; D call uncertain. The CDR3 consists of 12 residues. Germline V lookup: CDR1 KGHSH, CDR2 LQKENI. Trimming cost V 2 bases and J 5 bases, with 7 bases left between them. CDR3 sequence (DNA): TGTGCCAGCTCACCAAACCAGGACGAGCAGTACTTC. Translated: CASSPNQDEQYF. The full variable domain, its missing parts supplied by reference TRBV18 and TRBJ2-7, is NAGVMQNPRHLVRRRGQEARLRCSPMKGHSHVYWYRQLPEEGLKFMVYLQKENIIDESGMPKERFSAEFPKEGPSILRIQQVVRGDSAAYFCASSPNQDEQYFGPGTRLTVT.